This T cell receptor beta chain emerged from a study of T cells in Graves' hyperthyroidism and ophthalmopathy. In germline, CDR1 is LGHNA, CDR2 YSLEER. After removal of 1 base from V and 7 bases from J, the junction contained 10 bases not matched to a gene. The CDR3 runs to 16 residues. Patients aged 18 to 65 had newly diagnosed hyperthyroidism lasting under 2 months. There were TCR beta CDR3 regions amplified from RNA transcripts. The HTBI primer set was used in a first-round RT-PCR of the TCR CDR3. Each CDR3 protein is one row after TCRdb ran MiXCR on the multiplex PCR reads. The sample carries about 700,000 distinct CDR3 sequences, about 15% recorded once.

Sequenced material: blood. J is TRBJ2-1 and V is TRBV4-3; 7 nucleotides agree with TRBD2. The clonotype comes from a woman younger than 30 with Graves' hyperthyroidism. CDR3 nucleotide sequence: TGCGCCAGCAGCCAAGCCGGCGGGAGAATTAGTAATGAGCAGTTCTTC. Translating it yields CASSQAGGRISNEQFF.